This T cell receptor beta chain is drawn from a study of blood T cell repertoires in COVID-19. At the level of the study: T cells, B-cell-depleted T cells, or PBMCs supplied cDNA or gDNA.

This CDR3 is built from 17 residues. V was cut by 4 bases and J by 0 bases, with 16 bases left in between. Germline assignment: CDR1 SEHNR and CDR2 FQNEAQ (reference sequence). Libraries were prepared by immunoSEQ multiplex PCR; TCRdb keeps only in-frame clonotypes and omits some of them. The sample shows approximately 220,000 clones, 70% to 90% of them seen only once. The V call is TRBV7-9, the J call TRBJ1-5; the D gene is possibly TRBD1 (5 bases). What was sequenced was peripheral blood. The receptor was isolated from a man aged 40-49 years with acute or convalescent COVID-19. The CDR3 is CASSSLRGTYSNQPQHF. The CDR3 DNA sequence: TGTGCCAGCAGCTCACTCCGGGGGACTTATAGCAATCAGCCCCAGCATTTT.